These T cell receptor beta chains were read from a single sample in a study of CD8 T cells in ankylosing spondylitis. TCRdb reprocessed the 5' RACE reads with MiXCR, giving one entry per CDR3 protein. The table lists 190,000 or so distinct CDR3 sequences, roughly 12% of them singletons. What was sequenced was blood, either unsorted or a sorted T cell fraction (not recorded which). All receptors derive from a male donor with ankylosing spondylitis or in good health (not recorded which). Each CDR3 is given with its conserved first and last residue. A D gene is named only where the DNA matches it firmly. Size values are once, few and many counts, or a class for expanded clones, and some rows have none.

CDR3 DNA: TGTGCCAGCAGCTCAAGTCCCGGGACAGGGGGCGAAAAACTGTTTTTT
CDR3 protein: CASSSSPGTGGEKLFF
J gene: TRBJ1-4
V gene: TRBV4-2
D gene: TRBD1
clone size: many
CDR3 length: 16

CDR3 DNA: TGCGCCAGCAGCGGGGGACCGTACACCGGGGAGCTGTTTTTT
CDR3 protein: CASSGGPYTGELFF
J gene: TRBJ2-2
V gene: TRBV5-1
D gene: -
clone size: -
CDR3 length: 14

CDR3 DNA: TGTGCCAGCGGGGGAATCAACTACCCCCAAGAGACCCAGTACTTC
CDR3 protein: CASGGINYPQETQYF
J gene: TRBJ2-5
V gene: TRBV11-2
D gene: -
clone size: few
CDR3 length: 15

CDR3 DNA: TGCAGCGTTTTCTTGTCGCAGGGGTGGGCCAACTATGGCTACACCTTC
CDR3 protein: CSVFLSQGWANYGYTF
J gene: TRBJ1-2
V gene: TRBV29-1
D gene: -
clone size: few
CDR3 length: 16

CDR3 DNA: TGTGCCAGCAGCTTAGCCGCCCGGGCCCACACTGAAGCTTTCTTT
CDR3 protein: CASSLAARAHTEAFF
J gene: TRBJ1-1
V gene: TRBV5-6
D gene: -
clone size: few
CDR3 length: 15

CDR3 DNA: TGTGCCAGCAGCTTCCTCCAGGGCGCTGAAGCTTTCTTT
CDR3 protein: CASSFLQGAEAFF
J gene: TRBJ1-1
V gene: TRBV11-2
D gene: -
clone size: -
CDR3 length: 13

CDR3 DNA: TGTGCCAGCAGTTTGGCCTATGAGCAGTTCTTC
CDR3 protein: CASSLAYEQFF
J gene: TRBJ2-1
V gene: TRBV27
D gene: -
clone size: -
CDR3 length: 11

CDR3 DNA: TGCAGTGTCAGAGAGCTAGGGCAGGGAAGAACTGAAGCTTTCTTT
CDR3 protein: CSVRELGQGRTEAFF
J gene: TRBJ1-1
V gene: TRBV20-1
D gene: -
clone size: -
CDR3 length: 15

CDR3 DNA: TGTGCCAGCAGCTCCAGTTGGGAAGGAAGTCTTCTCTTC
CDR3 protein: CASSSSWEGSLLF
J gene: TRBJ1-2
V gene: TRBV3-1
D gene: -
clone size: few
CDR3 length: 13

CDR3 DNA: TGTGCCAGCGGACCTGGGTTGGGTTATGGCTACACCTTC
CDR3 protein: CASGPGLGYGYTF
J gene: TRBJ1-2
V gene: TRBV7-9
D gene: -
clone size: -
CDR3 length: 13

CDR3 DNA: TGCAGTGCTTCCAACGGCCAGGGGCCCACAGATACGCAGTATTTT
CDR3 protein: CSASNGQGPTDTQYF
J gene: TRBJ2-3
V gene: TRBV20-1
D gene: -
clone size: -
CDR3 length: 15

CDR3 DNA: TGCGCCAGCAGCCAAGAAGGGACAGGGAGGGCTCAGCCCCAGCATTTT
CDR3 protein: CASSQEGTGRAQPQHF
J gene: TRBJ1-5
V gene: TRBV4-1
D gene: TRBD1
clone size: -
CDR3 length: 16

CDR3 DNA: TGTGCCAGAAGCTTTTTTGGGATACAGGGGGTGGTGGCAGATACGCAGTATTTT
CDR3 protein: CARSFFGIQGVVADTQYF
J gene: TRBJ2-3
V gene: TRBV5-3
D gene: TRBD1
clone size: few
CDR3 length: 18

CDR3 DNA: TGTGCCAGTAACGGCGTTGGATCTGGCTACACCTTC
CDR3 protein: CASNGVGSGYTF
J gene: TRBJ1-2
V gene: TRBV19
D gene: -
clone size: -
CDR3 length: 12

CDR3 DNA: TGTGCCAGCAGTTTCCCAGGGGGCGTCCTTGGGGCCAACGTCCTGACTTTC
CDR3 protein: CASSFPGGVLGANVLTF
J gene: TRBJ2-6
V gene: TRBV12-3/TRBV12-4
D gene: TRBD1
clone size: -
CDR3 length: 17

CDR3 DNA: TGTGCCAGCAGTGAATATGGGCTACAGGGGGCGCAGGAAGGCTGGATCACAGATACGCAGTATTTT
CDR3 protein: CASSEYGLQGAQEGWITDTQYF
J gene: TRBJ2-3
V gene: TRBV25-1
D gene: TRBD1
clone size: few
CDR3 length: 22

CDR3 DNA: TGTGCCAGCAGTCTCGGGTCGGGACCCTACGAGCAGTACTTC
CDR3 protein: CASSLGSGPYEQYF
J gene: TRBJ2-7
V gene: TRBV27
D gene: -
clone size: many
CDR3 length: 14

CDR3 DNA: TGTGCCAGCAGTTTTAGACTAGCGGGGGGCGTCCAAGAGACCCAGTACTTC
CDR3 protein: CASSFRLAGGVQETQYF
J gene: TRBJ2-5
V gene: TRBV7-9
D gene: TRBD2
clone size: -
CDR3 length: 17

CDR3 DNA: TGCGCCAGCAGCCAAGATACCCAGAACTATGGCTACACCTTC
CDR3 protein: CASSQDTQNYGYTF
J gene: TRBJ1-2
V gene: TRBV4-1
D gene: -
clone size: many
CDR3 length: 14

CDR3 DNA: TGTGCCAGCAGCCCCTCCAACAATGAGCAGTTCTTC
CDR3 protein: CASSPSNNEQFF
J gene: TRBJ2-1
V gene: TRBV6-6
D gene: -
clone size: few
CDR3 length: 12

CDR3 DNA: TGTGCCACCAGTGACTCCTCGGGCCACAGTGAGCAGTTCTTC
CDR3 protein: CATSDSSGHSEQFF
J gene: TRBJ2-1
V gene: TRBV24-1
D gene: -
clone size: -
CDR3 length: 14

CDR3 DNA: TGTGCCAGCAGAGGACAGGGGGTCGAGCAGTACTTC
CDR3 protein: CASRGQGVEQYF
J gene: TRBJ2-7
V gene: TRBV12-3/TRBV12-4
D gene: TRBD1
clone size: few
CDR3 length: 12

CDR3 DNA: TGTGCCAGCAGGCCGACAGGCGGCGGCTATGGCTACACCTTC
CDR3 protein: CASRPTGGGYGYTF
J gene: TRBJ1-2
V gene: TRBV6-5
D gene: -
clone size: -
CDR3 length: 14

CDR3 DNA: TGTGCCAGCATTGCAGGGACCGGGGAGCTGTTTTTT
CDR3 protein: CASIAGTGELFF
J gene: TRBJ2-2
V gene: TRBV28
D gene: -
clone size: few
CDR3 length: 12

CDR3 DNA: TGCAGCGCCCTTGGGCAGGGGGCAGGGGAGACCCAGTACTTC
CDR3 protein: CSALGQGAGETQYF
J gene: TRBJ2-5
V gene: TRBV29-1
D gene: TRBD1
clone size: -
CDR3 length: 14

CDR3 DNA: TGTGCCTGGAGTGAAGACAGGGACTATGGCTACACCTTC
CDR3 protein: CAWSEDRDYGYTF
J gene: TRBJ1-2
V gene: TRBV30
D gene: TRBD1
clone size: -
CDR3 length: 13

CDR3 DNA: TGTGCCAGCAGTTACATGGGGGAAGGCTACACCTTC
CDR3 protein: CASSYMGEGYTF
J gene: TRBJ1-2
V gene: TRBV6-5
D gene: -
clone size: few
CDR3 length: 12

CDR3 DNA: TGTGCCAGCAGCCGCTCGAGCGGGGGACACTACAATGAGCAGTTCTTC
CDR3 protein: CASSRSSGGHYNEQFF
J gene: TRBJ2-1
V gene: TRBV13
D gene: TRBD2
clone size: -
CDR3 length: 16

CDR3 DNA: TGTGCCATCTGGGGGGGTTACGAGCAGTACTTC
CDR3 protein: CAIWGGYEQYF
J gene: TRBJ2-7
V gene: TRBV10-3
D gene: TRBD2
clone size: -
CDR3 length: 11

CDR3 DNA: TGTGCCAGCAGCGTGAGGGGGGGATACAATGAGCAGTTCTTC
CDR3 protein: CASSVRGGYNEQFF
J gene: TRBJ2-1
V gene: TRBV9
D gene: -
clone size: -
CDR3 length: 14

CDR3 DNA: TGTGCCAGCAGCTTTCCTATGGGCGGGAGGGCCTCCTTCTACAATGAGCAGTTCTTC
CDR3 protein: CASSFPMGGRASFYNEQFF
J gene: TRBJ2-1
V gene: TRBV11-2
D gene: TRBD2
clone size: few
CDR3 length: 19

CDR3 DNA: TGTGCCAGCAGCCAACCCTACGGACTAGCGGGTTACGAGCAGTACTTC
CDR3 protein: CASSQPYGLAGYEQYF
J gene: TRBJ2-7
V gene: TRBV3-1
D gene: TRBD2
clone size: -
CDR3 length: 16

CDR3 DNA: TGCGCCAGCAGCCAAGATCCTAGCGGGGGGCCTCCCAATGAGCAGTTCTTC
CDR3 protein: CASSQDPSGGPPNEQFF
J gene: TRBJ2-1
V gene: TRBV4-1
D gene: TRBD2
clone size: many
CDR3 length: 17

CDR3 DNA: TGCGCCAGCAGCTTGGAGGGAAATCCCGGGGAGCTGTTTTTT
CDR3 protein: CASSLEGNPGELFF
J gene: TRBJ2-2
V gene: TRBV5-1
D gene: -
clone size: few
CDR3 length: 14

CDR3 DNA: TGTGCCAGCAGGGGATTACGTGCAGGGGTTGTGACTGACTTGTCCCCCTCCTACGAGCAGTACTTC
CDR3 protein: CASRGLRAGVVTDLSPSYEQYF
J gene: TRBJ2-7
V gene: TRBV6-2/TRBV6-3
D gene: -
clone size: -
CDR3 length: 22

CDR3 DNA: TGCGCCAGCAGCTTGAACCCATGGGACGGGAACACTGAAGCTTTCTTT
CDR3 protein: CASSLNPWDGNTEAFF
J gene: TRBJ1-1
V gene: TRBV5-1
D gene: -
clone size: many
CDR3 length: 16

CDR3 DNA: TGTGCCAGCAGCTCCGAGCCCGGGAATTTTATTGAGCAGTTCTTC
CDR3 protein: CASSSEPGNFIEQFF
J gene: TRBJ2-1
V gene: TRBV7-9
D gene: -
clone size: -
CDR3 length: 15

CDR3 DNA: TGTGCCACCAGTGATTCGGGGGGACTAGCGGGAGGTAGCACCGGGGAGCTGTTTTTT
CDR3 protein: CATSDSGGLAGGSTGELFF
J gene: TRBJ2-2
V gene: TRBV24-1
D gene: TRBD2
clone size: few
CDR3 length: 19

CDR3 DNA: TGTGCCAGCAGTCCCCAACCTCGGGGATCTGAAGCTTTCTTT
CDR3 protein: CASSPQPRGSEAFF
J gene: TRBJ1-1
V gene: TRBV27
D gene: -
clone size: few
CDR3 length: 14

CDR3 DNA: TGTGCCTGGAGTGTAGGAGCGGGAGCTTACGAGCAGTACTTC
CDR3 protein: CAWSVGAGAYEQYF
J gene: TRBJ2-7
V gene: TRBV30
D gene: TRBD2
clone size: -
CDR3 length: 14

CDR3 DNA: TGTGCCAGTAGTTTTGGGGGGAGTCAGCCCCAGCATTTT
CDR3 protein: CASSFGGSQPQHF
J gene: TRBJ1-5
V gene: TRBV19
D gene: -
clone size: -
CDR3 length: 13

CDR3 DNA: TGTGCCAGCAGTTTATCCCCTCACTATAACGAGCAGTACTTC
CDR3 protein: CASSLSPHYNEQYF
J gene: TRBJ2-7
V gene: TRBV27
D gene: -
clone size: -
CDR3 length: 14

CDR3 DNA: TGTGCCAGCAGCCAATGGCCAGACAATCAGCCCCAGCATTTT
CDR3 protein: CASSQWPDNQPQHF
J gene: TRBJ1-5
V gene: TRBV16
D gene: -
clone size: few
CDR3 length: 14

CDR3 DNA: TGTGCCAGCAGCCATAATCCCCAAAGGGGGGGGGGCTCCTACAATGAGCAGTTCTTC
CDR3 protein: CASSHNPQRGGGSYNEQFF
J gene: TRBJ2-1
V gene: TRBV21-1
D gene: -
clone size: many
CDR3 length: 19

CDR3 DNA: TGTGCCAGCAGCTTGGGTTTTCTTGGAGGTATGAACACTGAAGCTTTCTTT
CDR3 protein: CASSLGFLGGMNTEAFF
J gene: TRBJ1-1
V gene: TRBV5-4
D gene: -
clone size: few
CDR3 length: 17

CDR3 DNA: TGTGCCATCAGTGAGGACAGGGGGAGCAATCAGCCCCAGCATTTT
CDR3 protein: CAISEDRGSNQPQHF
J gene: TRBJ1-5
V gene: TRBV10-3
D gene: TRBD1
clone size: few
CDR3 length: 15

CDR3 DNA: TGTGCCAGCTCACCAACTCGGGTGATTGAACCCCTCCACTTT
CDR3 protein: CASSPTRVIEPLHF
J gene: TRBJ1-6
V gene: TRBV18
D gene: -
clone size: -
CDR3 length: 14

CDR3 DNA: TGCGCCAGCAGCCTTGACCCGGGTGGCGAGCAGTACTTC
CDR3 protein: CASSLDPGGEQYF
J gene: TRBJ2-7
V gene: TRBV4-1
D gene: -
clone size: -
CDR3 length: 13

CDR3 DNA: TGCGCCAGCAGCCAACACAGGGGAGGCACCGGGGAGCTGTTTTTT
CDR3 protein: CASSQHRGGTGELFF
J gene: TRBJ2-2
V gene: TRBV4-1
D gene: -
clone size: many
CDR3 length: 15

CDR3 DNA: TGCGCCAGCAGCTTGGGAGGGCTAACCCGTCTGAACACTGAAGCTTTCTTT
CDR3 protein: CASSLGGLTRLNTEAFF
J gene: TRBJ1-1
V gene: TRBV5-1
D gene: -
clone size: few
CDR3 length: 17

CDR3 DNA: TGTGCCAGCAGTGGGGGCGGGGGGGGGTCCTACGAGCAGTACTTC
CDR3 protein: CASSGGGGGSYEQYF
J gene: TRBJ2-7
V gene: TRBV6-1
D gene: TRBD2
clone size: -
CDR3 length: 15

CDR3 DNA: TGTGCTAGTGGTTTCGGGACGCTCTACGAGCAGTACTTC
CDR3 protein: CASGFGTLYEQYF
J gene: TRBJ2-7
V gene: TRBV12-5
D gene: -
clone size: -
CDR3 length: 13